This T cell receptor (beta chain) was documented in a study of OX40 agonist ivuxolimab in advanced cancers. Study overall: An anti-OX40 (CD134) antibody with agonistic activity, ivuxolimab, was administered to patients. Broader study findings: Relative to CD4+ cells, CD8+ T cells on average had more expanded clones. Among the least clonally expanded were partial responders at 0.1-3.0 mg/kg.

Turning to this clone: Its antigen is not identified.

Generated by immunoSEQ multiplex PCR, the TCRdb table keeps only in-frame clones and is missing some. Here the sample spans 70,000 or so clones, around 80% being singletons. CDR1 and CDR2 (germline): MNHNS, SASEGT. V was pared by 4 bases and J by 6 bases, with 2 bases of the junction left unmatched. The CDR3 is 13 amino acids. This TCR came from an adult with an advanced solid tumor such as melanoma, head and neck, liver or kidney cancer. The rearrangement links TRBV6-1 to TRBJ2-2, with 7 bases aligning to TRBD1. The sequenced sample was CD4+ or CD8+ T cells sorted from blood, obtained in a trial of the OX40 agonist ivuxolimab. DNA of the CDR3: TGTGCCAGCAGTGCGGACAGGTCCGGGGAGCTGTTTTTT. This encodes CASSADRSGELFF.